The 17 T cell receptor beta chains presented below share a single source sample, sequenced in a study of blood T cell repertoires in COVID-19 (dated by TCRdb to the early 2020s). Receptors were amplified or captured by the immunoSEQ multiplex PCR assay. TCRdb stores this immuneACCESS table with in-frame sequences only. Part of the clones is absent; in the studies checked, under half of the shortfall reflects unresolved V genes, and no reason is known for the rest. For this sample the table gives a few hundred thousand clones, of which roughly 80% were detected only once. More than 0.95% of the sample comes from the top ten. Sample: peripheral blood. Source of these receptors: a human donor with acute or convalescent COVID-19. The donor label of this sample is uncertain.

This chain connects TRBV7-2 to TRBJ2-1; the D is unclear. The CDR3 has 13 amino acids. The germline CDR1 and CDR2 sequences are SGHTA and FQGNSA. V gave up 2 bases and J gave up 7 bases, with 9 bases separating them. The CDR3 here is CASSLSGTNEQFF. The CDR3 region has the DNA TGTGCCAGCAGCTTATCAGGTACGAATGAGCAGTTCTTC. Using reference TRBV7-2 and TRBJ2-1 for the parts outside the CDR3, the full variable domain is GAGVSQSPSNKVTEKGKDVELRCDPISGHTALYWYRQSLGQGLEFLIYFQGNSAPDKSGLPSDRFSAERTGGSVSTLTIQRTQQEDSAVYLCASSLSGTNEQFFGPGTRLTVL.

A single count supports this clone. The V and J genes are TRBV5-1 and TRBJ2-2; tentatively, D is TRBD1 (5 bases). Per germline, CDR1 SGHRS and CDR2 YFSETQ. The CDR3 has 16 residues. Trimming took 6 bases from V and 3 from J, leaving 18 bases between them. CDR3 sequence: CASTLTAGRDTGELFF. The CDR3 nucleotides are TGCGCCAGCACCCTGACGGCAGGGCGTGACACCGGGGAGCTGTTTTTT.

The V gene is TRBV5-6, the J gene TRBJ1-1; 9 bases agree with TRBD1. CDR3 length: 17 amino acids. Trimming cost V 0 bases and J 1 base; bases outside gene matches: 7. The V gene's germline CDR1 is SGHDT and CDR2 YYEEEE. For the CDR3, the DNA is TGTGCCAGCAGCTTGGACAGGGGGCGAATAGGGAACACTGAAGCTTTCTTT. Protein product: CASSLDRGRIGNTEAFF.

The chain recombines TRBV11-3 with TRBJ2-1; 12 bases map to TRBD2. CDR1 is SGHNT and CDR2 is YENEEA in the germline V gene. This CDR3 comprises 15 residues. V lost 4 bases and J lost 10; bases outside the gene matches: 8. The CDR3 loop reads CASSSPTSGSFEQFF. In DNA, the CDR3 is TGTGCCAGCAGCTCCCCGACTAGCGGGAGTTTCGAGCAGTTCTTC.

The chain uses TRBV28 and TRBJ2-6; tentatively, D is TRBD2 (6 bases). The CDR3 sequence is 15 residues long. The germline CDR1 and CDR2 sequences are MDHEN and SYDVKM. V was trimmed by 3 bases and J by 0 bases, leaving 6 bases between them. CDR3 sequence reads: CASSFGGSGANVLTF. CDR3 DNA sequence: TGTGCCAGCAGTTTCGGGGGCTCTGGGGCCAACGTCCTGACTTTC.

The rearrangement uses TRBV29-1 and TRBJ1-1; D gene uncertain. The germline V and J ends were trimmed by 1 base and 11 bases, with 8 bases remaining between them. Germline V gene sequence: CDR1 SQVTM, CDR2 ANQGSEA. The CDR3 has 10 residues. CDR3 protein: CSVEGLGAFF. The CDR3 coding sequence is TGCAGCGTTGAAGGGCTAGGCGCTTTCTTT. Full variable domain (remainder filled in from reference TRBV29-1 and TRBJ1-1): SAVISQKPSRDICQRGTSLTIQCQVDSQVTMMFWYRQQPGQSLTLIATANQGSEATYESGFVIDKFPISRPNLTFSTLTVSNMSPEDSSIYLCSVEGLGAFFGQGTRLTVV.

The J gene is TRBJ1-1, the V gene TRBV13; 7 bases are shared with TRBD1. Germline assignment: CDR1 PRHDT and CDR2 FYEKMQ (reference sequence). Trimming cost V 3 bases and J 5 bases; bases outside gene matches: 18. The CDR3 covers 18 residues. In DNA, the CDR3 is TGTGCCAGCAGCTTGGTAGGAGGGGGCGGTTTTCTTCGGACTGAAGCTTTCTTT. Translated: CASSLVGGGGFLRTEAFF.

As to this clone: Within the sample, other DNA sequences also encode this same CDR3. This chain uses TRBV18 with TRBJ2-1, with TRBD2 matching over 11 bases. The CDR3 spans 19 residues. Losses at the gene ends were 0 bases for V and 0 bases for J; bases not matched to a gene: 7. Germline lookup yields CDR1 KGHSH and CDR2 LQKENI. For the CDR3, the DNA is TGTGCCAGCTCACCACCGGGTCTAGCGGGGGGCTCCTCCTACAATGAGCAGTTCTTC. It codes for CASSPPGLAGGSSYNEQFF.

This clone was detected only a few times. The rearrangement joins TRBV5-1 to TRBJ2-7, with D possibly being TRBD2 (6 bases). The germline V gene has CDR1 SGHRS and CDR2 YFSETQ. The ends were cut back, 1 base at V and 5 bases at J, with 13 bases in the middle. The CDR3 loop spans 14 amino acids. CDR3 residues: CASSLTLALDEQYF. In DNA form, the CDR3 reads TGCGCCAGCAGCTTGACCCTAGCGCTCGACGAGCAGTACTTC.

This rearrangement joins TRBV6-6 to TRBJ1-4; D gene unclear. The CDR3 is 15 amino acids. Germline lookup yields CDR1 MNHNY and CDR2 SVGAGI (reference sequence). Trimming left V 0 bases short and J 0 bases short, with 5 bases between. The CDR3 nucleotides read TGTGCCAGCAGTTACTCGCGAGCAACTAATGAAAAACTGTTTTTT. Its translation is CASSYSRATNEKLFF.

The rearrangement uses TRBV7-9 and TRBJ1-2; D is unresolved. Trimming removed 5 bases from V and 0 bases from J, with 10 bases in between. Looked up from germline, CDR1 is SEHNR and CDR2 is FQNEAQ (reference sequence). The CDR3 is 14 amino acids. This CDR3 reads CASSAEGANYGYTF. In DNA form, the CDR3 reads TGTGCCAGCAGCGCCGAGGGAGCTAACTATGGCTACACCTTC.

The rearrangement uses TRBV2 and TRBJ2-1, with TRBD2 identical over 8 bases. CDR1 and CDR2 (germline): SNHLY, FYNNEI. This CDR3 comprises 15 residues. Losses at the gene ends were 4 bases for V and 2 bases for J; bases not matched to a gene: 4. CDR3 sequence reads: CASSVGRGAYNEQFF. In DNA, the CDR3 is TGTGCCAGCAGTGTAGGGCGGGGGGCCTACAATGAGCAGTTCTTC.

This chain connects TRBV2 to TRBJ2-7, with D tentatively TRBD1 (6 bases). With 6 bases removed from V and 0 bases from J, the gap between germline ends came to 15 bases. CDR1 SNHLY and CDR2 FYNNEI come from the germline V gene. The CDR3 runs 15 residues. CDR3 coding DNA: TGTGCCAGCAGCCCAACAGGGTACCCCTCCTACGAGCAGTACTTC. It translates to CASSPTGYPSYEQYF.

This clone appeared once. This rearrangement joins TRBV24-1 to TRBJ2-7; 7 nucleotides align to TRBD1. The CDR3 extends over 12 amino acids. V was clipped by 11 bases and J by 4 bases; unmatched bases: 7. Germline lookup yields CDR1 KGHDR and CDR2 SFDVKD. The CDR3 protein is CAKRQGQYEQYF. CDR3 DNA: TGTGCCAAGAGACAGGGCCAGTACGAGCAGTACTTC.

The chain couples TRBV7-9 to TRBJ1-6; D perhaps matches TRBD1 (5 bases). This CDR3 has 14 residues. Trimming cost V 9 bases and J 5 bases, with 14 bases left between them. Germline-derived CDR1 and CDR2 are SEHNR and FQNEAQ (reference sequence). CDR3 protein: CASRRGTDNSPLHF. CDR3 coding DNA: TGTGCCAGTCGAAGGGGTACGGATAATTCACCCCTCCACTTT.

The gene calls are TRBV7-9 and TRBJ2-7, with unresolved D. Trimming stripped 1 base from V and 2 bases from J, with 6 bases between. Looked up from germline, CDR1 is SEHNR and CDR2 is FQNEAQ (reference sequence). The CDR3 length is 13 residues. Here the CDR3 reads CASSLGIAYEQYF. Written as DNA, the CDR3 is TGTGCCAGCAGCTTAGGTATAGCCTACGAGCAGTACTTC.

The rearrangement links TRBV28 to TRBJ1-1; no clear D. Looked up from germline, CDR1 is MDHEN and CDR2 is SYDVKM. CDR3 size: 13 residues. The V end was cut by 2 bases, the J end by 3 bases, with 7 bases between. This CDR3 is CASSLQRYTEAFF. The CDR3 DNA follows: TGTGCCAGCAGTTTACAGAGGTACACTGAAGCTTTCTTT.